The T cell receptor beta chain described here comes from a study of blood T cell repertoires in COVID-19. Trimming took 3 bases from V and 2 from J; bases not matched to a gene: 12. The CDR3 runs 18 residues. Germline CDR1 and CDR2: MNHEY and SMNVEV (reference sequence). This table comes from immunoSEQ multiplex PCR, and its TCRdb copy is limited to in-frame clones, with some not included. The sample records about 150,000 clones, 70% to 90% being singletons. The receptor's source is a human donor with acute or convalescent COVID-19. The donor label of this sample is uncertain. The material sequenced was peripheral blood. The chain combines TRBV27 with TRBJ2-2; 7 bases align to TRBD2. In nucleotides, the CDR3 is TGTGCCAGCAGTTTCCCCACCTCTCCGGGGGGAAACACCGGGGAGCTGTTTTTT. Protein: CASSFPTSPGGNTGELFF.